This T cell receptor beta chain was obtained from a study of blood T cell repertoires in COVID-19. Study-wide background: Whether acute or convalescent, the COVID-19 samples came from the United States, Italy and Spain. T cells, B-cell-depleted T cells, or PBMCs provided the cDNA or gDNA that served as material.

Under the authors' procedure: Quantification of nucleated cells was approximated via reference gene primer amplification. Measured with immunoSEQ multiplex PCR; TCRdb has only the in-frame clones, and not every one. Clone size and the V and J calls come from that table; the DNA yielded D and trimming. The sample has approximately 260,000 clones; around four fifths are singletons. The clonotype comes from a woman aged 60-75 years with active or convalescent COVID-19. The material sequenced was peripheral blood.

CDR3 DNA: TGTGCCAGCAGCTACGGCGGGGGGACCTACAATGAGCAGTTCTTC. Its translation: CASSYGGGTYNEQFF. The chain recombines TRBV11-1 with TRBJ2-1; 8 positions agree with TRBD2. Trimming cost V 4 bases and J 2 bases; bases outside gene matches: 4. Germline V gene data show CDR1 as SGHAT and CDR2 as FQDESV (reference sequence). The CDR3 totals 15 residues.